These 27 T cell receptor beta chains came from one sample sequenced in a study of blood T cell repertoires in COVID-19. TCRdb's table, derived via immunoSEQ multiplex PCR, lists solely in-frame clones and lacks some. The sample records around 340,000 clones, around nine tenths being singletons. Sequenced: PBMCs or T cells enriched from blood (not recorded which). The receptors were sampled from a woman aged 25-40 years who had been exposed to COVID-19.

J is TRBJ2-1 and V is TRBV28, with D unresolved. V was cut by 8 bases and J by 6 bases, with 11 bases left in between. The length of the CDR3 is 12 residues. The germline V gene has CDR1 MDHEN and CDR2 SYDVKM. The CDR3 nucleotides read TGTGCCAGCGGGTCAGGCCTCAATGAGCAGTTCTTC. Translating gives CASGSGLNEQFF.

V usage is TRBV4-1 and J usage is TRBJ2-7; 10 nucleotides line up with TRBD2. This CDR3 region has 15 residues. Per the germline V gene, CDR1 is MGHRA and CDR2 is YSYEKL. The V segment lost 1 base and the J segment 7 bases; nucleotides outside the gene matches: 7. The CDR3: CASSQGLAGVEEQYF. The DNA of the CDR3 is TGCGCCAGCAGCCAAGGCCTAGCGGGAGTGGAGGAGCAGTACTTC.

The chain employs TRBV5-6 and TRBJ2-7; 9 bases fit TRBD1. Germline trimming cut 1 base from V and 3 bases from J; bases unmatched to any gene: 2. Germline V gene sequence: CDR1 SGHDT, CDR2 YYEEEE. The CDR3 is 14 amino acids. The CDR3 region has the DNA TGTGCCAGCAGCTTGCTGGGACAGGGCTACGAGCAGTACTTC. Its protein is CASSLLGQGYEQYF.

The chain links TRBV29-1 to TRBJ2-7; 8 nucleotides agree with TRBD2. J was trimmed by 2 bases and V by 2 bases; bases with no gene match: 14. This CDR3 is 17 amino acids long. The germline gives CDR1 SQVTM, CDR2 ANQGSEA. The CDR3 sequence is CSVEPVTTLAGAYEQYF. The CDR3 region has the DNA TGCAGCGTTGAACCGGTTACCACGCTAGCGGGCGCCTACGAGCAGTACTTC.

This sequence joins TRBV28 and TRBJ2-3; D may be TRBD2 (6 bases). Trimming took off 11 bases at V and 0 bases at J, with 18 bases between the two ends. Germline V gene sequence: CDR1 MDHEN, CDR2 SYDVKM. This CDR3 comprises 15 residues. The CDR3 sequence is CAFGGRDPSTDTQYF. The CDR3 coding sequence is TGTGCCTTTGGAGGGAGAGACCCTAGCACAGATACGCAGTATTTT.

V gene TRBV5-1 combines with J gene TRBJ1-4; D ambiguous. The CDR3 spans 14 residues. V was shortened by 3 bases and J by 3 bases, with 9 bases between the two germline ends. From germline, CDR1 is SGHRS and CDR2 YFSETQ. The CDR3 DNA reads TGCGCCAGCAGCTCCTCAGGTCCTAATGAAAAACTGTTTTTT. Amino acid sequence: CASSSSGPNEKLFF. The variable domain in full, with the rest retrieved from reference TRBV5-1 and TRBJ1-4, is KAGVTQTPRYLIKTRGQQVTLSCSPISGHRSVSWYQQTPGQGLQFLFEYFSETQRNKGNFPGRFSGRQFSNSRSEMNVSTLELGDSALYLCASSSSGPNEKLFFGSGTQLSVL.

Notes on this clone: A read error may be the cause here, since a much bigger clone is one base away. The chain joins TRBV11-3 to TRBJ1-1; the match to TRBD1 covers 7 bases. The CDR3 has 14 amino acids. Trimming at V came to 3 bases and at J to 0 bases, leaving 1 base not matched to a gene. From germline, CDR1 is SGHNT and CDR2 YENEEA. This chain's CDR3 is CASSLGQMNTEAFF. The CDR3 region has the DNA TGTGCCAGCAGCTTGGGACAGATGAACACTGAAGCTTTCTTT.

J is TRBJ1-2 and V is TRBV24-1, with D maybe TRBD1 (6 bases). The length of the CDR3 is 14 residues. The germline gives CDR1 KGHDR, CDR2 SFDVKD. The V end was cut by 4 bases, the J end by 4 bases, with 12 bases between. This CDR3 reads CATSDVQGSYGYTF. CDR3 in DNA: TGTGCCACCAGTGACGTACAGGGCTCCTATGGCTACACCTTC.

This chain uses TRBV10-2 with TRBJ2-7, with D possibly being TRBD1 (6 bases). The germline CDR1 and CDR2 sequences are WSHSY and SAAADI. The CDR3 has 14 amino acids. The V gene lost 4 bases and the J gene lost 2 bases, with 12 bases spanning the gap. The CDR3 coding sequence is TGCGCCAGCAGTGGATCCCCAGGGGCCTACGAGCAGTACTTC. Amino acid sequence: CASSGSPGAYEQYF.

V and J are TRBV3-1 (or the pseudogene TRBV3-2) and TRBJ1-4, with 9 nucleotides matching TRBD1. The ends lost 5 bases at V and 8 bases at J; junction bases unmatched: 6. The CDR3 consists of 14 residues. Looked up from germline, CDR1 is LGHDT and CDR2 is YNNKEL (reference sequence). The CDR3 loop reads CASSKGQGQEKLFF. For the CDR3, the DNA is TGTGCCAGCAGCAAGGGACAGGGCCAGGAAAAACTGTTTTTT.

V is TRBV7-8 and J is TRBJ1-4; D is ambiguous. The CDR3 loop spans 14 amino acids. The germline V gene encodes CDR1 SGHVS and CDR2 FQNEAQ. V lost 1 base and J lost 6, with 9 bases in between. CDR3 sequence reads: CASSLGAGYEKLFF. The DNA of the CDR3 is TGTGCCAGCAGCTTAGGGGCAGGATATGAAAAACTGTTTTTT.

The chain uses TRBV11-3 and TRBJ2-3; TRBD2 aligns across 8 bases. The CDR3 length is 14 residues. V dropped 5 bases and J dropped 7; count of bases not matched to a gene: 8. Germline CDR1 is SGHNT and CDR2 is YENEEA. CDR3 protein: CASSVGLAGNTQYF. The CDR3 DNA sequence: TGTGCCAGCAGCGTCGGACTAGCAGGCAATACGCAGTATTTT.

This chain uses TRBV25-1 with TRBJ2-3; 7 bases align to TRBD1. Germline assignment: CDR1 MGHDK and CDR2 SYGVNS. The V gene end was trimmed by 1 base and the J gene end by 1 base; junction bases not matched to a gene: 5. The CDR3 loop spans 16 amino acids. The CDR3 loop is CASSEFRGPGTDTQYF. In DNA form, the CDR3 reads TGTGCCAGCAGTGAATTTAGGGGGCCCGGCACAGATACGCAGTATTTT. The variable domain in full, with the rest retrieved from reference TRBV25-1 and TRBJ2-3, is EADIYQTPRYLVIGTGKKITLECSQTMGHDKMYWYQQDPGMELHLIHYSYGVNSTEKGDLSSESTVSRIRTEHFPLTLESARPSHTSQYLCASSEFRGPGTDTQYFGPGTRLTVL.

The chain joins TRBV12-3 or TRBV12-4 to TRBJ1-2; D perhaps matches TRBD1 (5 bases). The V and J ends lost 1 base and 8 bases respectively, with 5 bases between them. The CDR3 length is 11 residues. The CDR3: CASSLGQGYTF. In DNA, the CDR3 is TGTGCCAGCAGTTTAGGACAGGGCTACACCTTC.

The chain couples TRBV7-8 to TRBJ1-5; 8 bases align to TRBD1. V shed 0 bases, J shed 7 bases, and the junction held 8 bases outside the gene matches. Germline V gene lookup returns CDR1 SGHVS and CDR2 FQNEAQ. The CDR3 runs 16 residues. The CDR3 region has the DNA TGTGCCAGCAGCTTAGCGGGGACAGGAAGAAACCAGCCCCAGCATTTT. Its translation is CASSLAGTGRNQPQHF. The full variable domain, completed using reference TRBV7-8 and TRBJ1-5, is GAGVSQSPRYKVAKRGQDVALRCDPISGHVSLFWYQQALGQGPEFLTYFQNEAQLDKSGLPSDRFFAERPEGSVSTLKIQRTQQEDSAVYLCASSLAGTGRNQPQHFGDGTRLSIL.

V gene TRBV7-6 combines with J gene TRBJ2-7; TRBD2 matches at 8 bases. The V segment lost 5 bases and the J segment 6 bases; nucleotides outside the gene matches: 12. Germline CDR1 reads SGHVS; CDR2 reads FNYEAQ. This CDR3 region has 15 residues. In DNA form, the CDR3 reads TGTGCCAGCAGCCGCCGCCGGGAGGGCCTCGGCGAGCAGTACTTC. Translation: CASSRRREGLGEQYF.

This clone has a handful of counts. The V gene is TRBV5-1, the J gene TRBJ1-1; the match to TRBD1 covers 8 bases. CDR3 length equals 13 residues. In germline, CDR1 is SGHRS, CDR2 YFSETQ. V lost 3 bases, J lost 5 bases, and 3 bases stayed unmatched. The CDR3: CASSSDRGTEAFF. The CDR3 DNA follows: TGCGCCAGCAGCTCTGACAGGGGTACTGAAGCTTTCTTT.

The J gene is TRBJ2-7, the V gene TRBV3-1 (or the pseudogene TRBV3-2), with D possibly TRBD2 on 5 matching bases. The CDR3 is made up of 15 amino acids. Between the trimmed V and J ends, which lost 0 bases and 7 bases, there was a span of 16 bases. Germline CDR1 and CDR2: LGHDT and YNNKEL (reference sequence). The CDR3 DNA follows: TGTGCCAGCAGCCAAGATAGTACGGGAACGCTAGAGCAGTACTTC. The encoded protein is CASSQDSTGTLEQYF.

The J gene is TRBJ2-2, the V gene TRBV7-3, with 10 bases matching TRBD1. Germline CDR1 SGHTA, CDR2 FQGTGA. Germline trimming cut 6 bases from V and 3 bases from J; bases unmatched to any gene: 7. The CDR3 is 16 amino acids. This CDR3 reads CASRRTGGDHTGELFF. The CDR3 DNA reads as TGTGCCAGCAGGAGGACAGGGGGGGACCACACCGGGGAGCTGTTTTTT.

Concerning this clone: This sample also contains other DNA sequences that code for the same CDR3. The chain joins TRBV12-5 to TRBJ2-1, with unresolved D. Trimming removed 3 bases from V and 4 bases from J, with 7 bases in between. CDR1 is LGHNT and CDR2 is FRNRAP in the germline V gene. The CDR3 length is 13 residues. CDR3 sequence reads: CASGLVRYNEQFF. CDR3 nucleotide sequence: TGTGCTAGTGGTTTAGTACGGTACAATGAGCAGTTCTTC.

V is TRBV2 and J is TRBJ2-3; TRBD2 matches at 9 bases. Trimming took 6 bases from V and 4 from J; bases not matched to a gene: 5. The germline V gene encodes CDR1 SNHLY and CDR2 FYNNEI. The CDR3 has 14 amino acids. The CDR3 is CASRLAGNADTQYF. In DNA, the CDR3 is TGTGCCAGCAGACTAGCGGGTAACGCAGATACGCAGTATTTT.

This chain joins TRBV30 and TRBJ1-6; TRBD1 matches 9 bases. V lost 3 bases and J lost 15; bases outside the gene matches: 9. Germline CDR1 reads GTSNPN; CDR2 reads SVGIG (reference sequence). CDR3 length equals 13 residues. CDR3 protein: CAWRLQDRGNLHF. As DNA, the CDR3 is TGTGCCTGGAGACTACAGGACAGGGGTAACCTCCACTTT.

The chain has TRBV29-1 and TRBJ2-1; 8 bases line up with TRBD2. The V segment lost 4 bases and the J segment 9 bases; nucleotides outside the gene matches: 14. CDR1 is SQVTM and CDR2 is ANQGSEA in the germline V gene. The CDR3 runs to 15 residues. This CDR3 is CSVAPLSGILGEQFF. The CDR3, as DNA: TGCAGCGTTGCCCCACTTAGCGGGATCCTCGGTGAGCAGTTCTTC.

The genes are TRBV12-3 or TRBV12-4 and TRBJ2-2; perhaps TRBD1 as D (5 bases). The germline V and J ends were trimmed by 6 bases and 6 bases, with 11 bases remaining between them. CDR3 length equals 13 residues. CDR3 in DNA: TGTGCCAGCAGGGCAGGGTTAGCCGGGGAGCTGTTTTTT. Amino acid sequence: CASRAGLAGELFF.

The chain links TRBV11-2 to TRBJ1-2, with 7 positions matching TRBD1. V was pared by 3 bases and J by 6 bases, with 4 bases of the junction left unmatched. The CDR3 totals 13 residues. Germline V CDR1 and CDR2: SGHAT, FQNNGV. CDR3 protein: CASSLTGRHGYTF. Written as DNA, the CDR3 is TGTGCCAGCAGCTTGACAGGGCGTCATGGCTACACCTTC.

This clone was counted only a few times. The CDR3 nucleotides are TGTGCCAGCAGTGGGGAGGAATTTAGTGAGCAGTTCTTC. This sequence encodes CASSGEEFSEQFF. The rearrangement uses TRBV2 and TRBJ2-1; tentative D call: TRBD2 (6 bases). Trimming left V 4 bases short and J 9 bases short, with 13 bases between. The CDR3 has 13 residues. CDR1 is SNHLY, CDR2 FYNNEI, per germline.

The chain employs TRBV28 and TRBJ1-1, with TRBD1 matching 8 bases. This CDR3 is 14 amino acids long. V dropped 6 bases and J dropped 5; count of bases not matched to a gene: 8. CDR1 and CDR2 from the germline V gene are MDHEN and SYDVKM. CDR3 DNA sequence: TGTGCCAGCAGCTATGGACAGGGTGGGACTGAAGCTTTCTTT. Translating it yields CASSYGQGGTEAFF.